Following are 24 T cell receptor beta chains from one sample sequenced in a study of glioma-infiltrating T cells after dendritic cell vaccination (dated by TCRdb to the mid-2010s). Read against the paper, the sample's time point label means: after dendritic cell vaccination, including at tumor progression/relapse. Receptors were amplified or captured by the immunoSEQ multiplex PCR assay. The source is immuneACCESS, and TCRdb retained only in-frame sequences with V and J called. Part of the clones is not carried over; for the studies checked, unresolved V genes explain less than half of this, and the remainder is unexplained. This sample gives 85,000 or so clones in total; 85% of them show up just once. The ten largest clonotypes hold about 9.3% of the sample. Specimen: blood, collected after dendritic cell vaccination. Receptors were obtained from a human donor with glioblastoma.

The V and J genes are TRBV4-1 and TRBJ2-7, with D hard to call. Germline assignment: CDR1 MGHRA and CDR2 YSYEKL. The V gene lost 3 bases and the J gene lost 3 bases, with 18 bases spanning the gap. The CDR3 totals 16 residues. The CDR3 is CASSQLDSLRLYEQYF. DNA of the CDR3: TGCGCCAGCAGCCAGTTAGACTCCTTACGCCTCTACGAGCAGTACTTC.

The genes are TRBV19 and TRBJ1-1; 7 bases agree with TRBD1. The CDR3 spans 13 residues. With V trimmed by 2 bases and J by 10 bases, 7 bases remained unmatched. CDR1 and CDR2 (germline): LNHDA, SQIVND (reference sequence). CDR3 in amino acids: CASSINDRERAFF. The CDR3 DNA sequence: TGTGCCAGTAGTATAAACGACAGGGAACGAGCTTTCTTT.

The rearrangement links TRBV7-6 to TRBJ1-1; TRBD1 matches at 9 bases. The CDR3 contains 16 residues. Germline values: CDR1 SGHVS, CDR2 FNYEAQ. V lost 5 bases to trimming and J lost 1 base; unmatched junction nucleotides: 8. The CDR3 protein is CASSIPGTGQNTEAFF. CDR3 bases: TGTGCCAGCAGCATTCCCGGGACAGGGCAGAACACTGAAGCTTTCTTT.

This clone was seen once. Its ends do not fully match the called genes, so a read error is possible. This chain joins TRBV7-6 and TRBJ1-1, with 8 bases aligning to TRBD1. The germline CDR1 and CDR2 sequences are SGHVS and FNYEAQ. The CDR3 is 14 amino acids. CDR3 protein: CASSSRQGNNEAFF. The CDR3 coding sequence is TGTGCCAGCAGCTCCAGACAGGGGAACAATGAAGCTTTCTTT.

The rearrangement uses TRBV7-9 and TRBJ2-7; D perhaps matches TRBD2 (6 bases). Trimming pared 1 base from V and 1 base from J, leaving 8 bases between. This CDR3 region has 14 residues. Germline assignment: CDR1 SEHNR and CDR2 FQNEAQ (reference sequence). The CDR3 loop is CASSLDGGSYEQYF. The CDR3 coding sequence is TGTGCCAGCAGCTTAGACGGGGGTTCCTACGAGCAGTACTTC.

The chain has TRBV7-6 and TRBJ1-4; D uncertain. The CDR3 loop spans 17 amino acids. V was cut by 1 base and J by 0 bases, with 12 bases left in between. The germline V gene has CDR1 SGHVS and CDR2 FNYEAQ. This chain's CDR3 is CASSLVEGFATNEKLFF. CDR3 DNA sequence: TGTGCCAGCAGCTTAGTAGAGGGTTTTGCAACTAATGAAAAACTGTTTTTT.

The table lists this clone with a few counts. The chain links TRBV5-6 to TRBJ2-7; TRBD2 agrees at 9 bases. This CDR3 is 19 amino acids long. With 0 bases clipped from V and 5 bases from J, the junction kept 18 bases outside the gene matches. Germline loops: CDR1 SGHDT, CDR2 YYEEEE. This CDR3 reads CASSLGGGLAGFSGNEQYF. In DNA, the CDR3 is TGTGCCAGCAGCTTGGGAGGGGGGCTAGCGGGATTTTCAGGGAACGAGCAGTACTTC.

The chain recombines TRBV6-5 with TRBJ2-1; tentative D call: TRBD2 (7 bases). The germline V gene encodes CDR1 MNHEY and CDR2 SVGAGI. V dropped 6 bases and J dropped 8 bases, with 17 bases sitting between them. The CDR3 is 14 residues long. This CDR3 is CASRKGGEGHEQFF. The CDR3 region has the DNA TGTGCCAGCAGGAAAGGGGGGGAGGGACATGAGCAGTTCTTC.

The V gene is TRBV28, the J gene TRBJ1-6; D is unresolved. Between the trimmed V and J ends, which lost 10 bases and 0 bases, there was a span of 13 bases. CDR1 is MDHEN and CDR2 is SYDVKM in the germline V gene. This CDR3 is built from 15 residues. As DNA, the CDR3 is TGTGCCACTACTCATCGGAGCTCCTATAATTCACCCCTCCACTTT. Amino acid sequence: CATTHRSSYNSPLHF.

The chain combines TRBV6-1 with TRBJ2-7; 8 nucleotides align to TRBD1. The CDR3 totals 12 residues. Germline trimming cut 4 bases from V and 8 bases from J; bases unmatched to any gene: 4. The germline CDR1 and CDR2 sequences are MNHNS and SASEGT. The CDR3 region has the DNA TGTGCCAGCAGTGCGACAGGGGTAAAGCAGTACTTC. Translating it yields CASSATGVKQYF.

V and J are TRBV30 and TRBJ1-2, with no clear D. This CDR3 has 11 amino acids. Germline CDR1 and CDR2: GTSNPN and SVGIG (reference sequence). Trimming cost V 8 bases and J 8 bases, with 15 bases left between them. The CDR3 bases are TGTGCCGGTAGGGAGGTTCGGGGCTACACCTTC. Protein: CAGREVRGYTF. The variable domain in full, completed from reference TRBV30 and TRBJ1-2, reads SQTIHQWPATLVQPVGSPLSLECTVEGTSNPNLYWYRQAAGRGLQLLFYSVGIGQISSEVPQNLSASRPQDRQFILSSKKLLLSDSGFYLCAGREVRGYTFGSGTRLTVV.

The chain links TRBV6-5 to TRBJ2-7; D may be TRBD2 (7 bases). The CDR3 covers 11 residues. Trimming shortened V by 8 bases and J by 7 bases, and 12 bases separated the two germline ends. Per the germline V gene, CDR1 is MNHEY and CDR2 is SVGAGI. The CDR3 nucleotides read TGTGCCAGCGGGGGGGCGCGGGAGCAGTACTTC. It codes for CASGGAREQYF.

V usage is TRBV5-8 and J usage is TRBJ1-1, with a possible D match to TRBD1 (5 bases). CDR3 length: 18 residues. The germline V and J ends were trimmed by 4 bases and 0 bases, with 22 bases remaining between them. Per the germline V gene, CDR1 is SGHTS and CDR2 is YDEGEE. The CDR3 DNA reads as TGTGCCAGCAGCGATAGGGGCGACACCATCCGATTGAACACTGAAGCTTTCTTT. This sequence encodes CASSDRGDTIRLNTEAFF. The full variable domain, in which reference TRBV5-8 and TRBJ1-1 provide the parts outside the CDR3, is EAGVTQSPTHLIKTRGQQATLRCSPISGHTSVYWYQQALGLGLQFLLWYDEGEERNRGNFPPRFSGRQFPNYSSELNVNALELEDSALYLCASSDRGDTIRLNTEAFFGQGTRLTVV.

The rearrangement uses TRBV4-2 and TRBJ2-7; the match to TRBD2 covers 13 bases. CDR1 is LGHNA and CDR2 is YNFKEQ in the germline V gene. There are 14 residues in the CDR3. Losses at the gene ends were 3 bases for V and 6 bases for J; bases not matched to a gene: 2. CDR3 DNA: TGTGCCAGCAGCCATGGGACTAGCGGGATCGAGCAGTACTTC. Its protein product is CASSHGTSGIEQYF.

This clone was found a few times. The V gene is TRBV7-6, the J gene TRBJ2-5; 7 nucleotides line up with TRBD1. The CDR3 is 16 residues long. Germline trimming cut 2 bases from V and 2 bases from J; bases unmatched to any gene: 8. CDR1 and CDR2 from the germline V gene are SGHVS and FNYEAQ. CDR3 sequence: CASSLIFGTAQETQYF. For the CDR3, the DNA is TGTGCCAGCAGCTTAATCTTTGGGACAGCGCAAGAGACCCAGTACTTC.

This sequence joins TRBV28 and TRBJ1-5; TRBD1 matches 9 bases. CDR1 and CDR2 from the germline V gene are MDHEN and SYDVKM. CDR3 size: 16 residues. After removal of 7 bases from V and 6 bases from J, the junction contained 13 bases not matched to a gene. CDR3 region: CASNPTGGGFLQPQHF. The CDR3 nucleotides read TGTGCCAGCAACCCCACAGGGGGCGGATTTCTTCAGCCCCAGCATTTT.

The chain recombines TRBV9 with TRBJ2-3, with 13 bases that match TRBD2. The CDR3 totals 16 residues. Germline assignment: CDR1 SGDLS and CDR2 YYNGEE. V lost 0 bases and J lost 5; bases outside the gene matches: 3. The CDR3 loop reads CASSVGTSGGGDTQYF. CDR3 bases: TGTGCCAGCAGCGTAGGGACTAGCGGGGGAGGAGATACGCAGTATTTT.

This clone was seen only a few times. CDR3 loop: CASRRDTENTEAFF. The CDR3 coding sequence is TGTGCCAGCAGGAGGGACACTGAGAACACTGAAGCTTTCTTT. The chain combines TRBV6-6 with TRBJ1-1, with D tentatively TRBD1 (6 bases). V lost 6 bases and J lost 1, with 12 bases in between. This CDR3 has 14 amino acids. Germline CDR1 MNHNY, CDR2 SVGAGI (reference sequence).

V and J are TRBV18 and TRBJ1-2, with TRBD1 identical over 9 bases. This CDR3 comprises 16 residues. The V and J ends lost 1 base and 7 bases, in that order; junction bases with no gene match: 10. CDR1 is KGHSH and CDR2 is LQKENI in the germline V gene. DNA for the CDR3: TGTGCCAGCTCACCACGAAAAACAGGGGGCGACGGTGGCTACACCTTC. Amino acids: CASSPRKTGGDGGYTF. The variable domain in full, completed from reference TRBV18 and TRBJ1-2, reads NAGVMQNPRHLVRRRGQEARLRCSPMKGHSHVYWYRQLPEEGLKFMVYLQKENIIDESGMPKERFSAEFPKEGPSILRIQQVVRGDSAAYFCASSPRKTGGDGGYTFGSGTRLTVV.

The chain recombines TRBV7-2 with TRBJ1-4; 10 bases are a match to TRBD1. The CDR3 sequence is 14 residues long. The ends lost 5 bases at V and 3 bases at J; junction bases unmatched: 0. CDR1 is SGHTA and CDR2 is FQGNSA in the germline V gene. CDR3 amino acids: CASSGQGANEKLFF. CDR3 DNA: TGTGCCAGCAGCGGACAGGGGGCTAATGAAAAACTGTTTTTT. The whole variable domain, remainder taken from reference TRBV7-2 and TRBJ1-4, is GAGVSQSPSNKVTEKGKDVELRCDPISGHTALYWYRQSLGQGLEFLIYFQGNSAPDKSGLPSDRFSAERTGGSVSTLTIQRTQQEDSAVYLCASSGQGANEKLFFGSGTQLSVL.

This chain connects TRBV9 to TRBJ2-3, with D perhaps matching TRBD2 (5 bases). Germline lookup yields CDR1 SGDLS and CDR2 YYNGEE. V lost 2 bases to trimming and J lost 1 base, with 14 bases between them. This CDR3 is built from 16 residues. The CDR3 loop reads CASSVGNVGGTDTQYF. In DNA, the CDR3 is TGTGCCAGCAGCGTCGGGAACGTTGGGGGCACAGATACGCAGTATTTT.

The chain uses TRBV5-6 and TRBJ2-6, with 7 bases that match TRBD1. CDR1 and CDR2 (germline): SGHDT, YYEEEE. V lost 2 bases to trimming and J lost 4 bases; unmatched junction nucleotides: 9. The CDR3 runs 17 residues. CDR3 residues: CASSFKGGGVGANVLTF. The CDR3 DNA is TGTGCCAGCAGCTTTAAAGGGGGCGGTGTGGGGGCCAACGTCCTGACTTTC.

V usage is TRBV5-1 and J usage is TRBJ2-7; 9 bases align to TRBD1. CDR3 length: 16 amino acids. The V segment lost 2 bases and the J segment 3 bases; nucleotides outside the gene matches: 9. Looked up from germline, CDR1 is SGHRS and CDR2 is YFSETQ. CDR3 in DNA: TGCGCCAGCAGCTTAGGAGGGGCGGGACAGGGCTACGAGCAGTACTTC. Translating it yields CASSLGGAGQGYEQYF.

The DNA of the CDR3 is TGTGCCCTCTCCGAGGATGGCGGGAACACTGAAGCTTTCTTT. Residues: CALSEDGGNTEAFF. The V and J genes are TRBV6-1 and TRBJ1-1; D remains ambiguous. The V gene lost 11 bases and the J gene lost 1 base, with 17 bases spanning the gap. The CDR3 totals 14 residues. Germline assignment: CDR1 MNHNS and CDR2 SASEGT.